This record covers a single TCR beta chain. The antigen remains unidentified. CDR1 and CDR2 (germline): LNHDA, SQIVND (reference sequence). Deletions cut 6 bases from V and 8 bases from J, with 19 bases between. The CDR3 sequence is 15 residues long. This sample stems from a study of OX40 agonist ivuxolimab in advanced cancers. As for the study in general: Ivuxolimab, an agonist antibody against OX40 (CD134), was given to patients. The study reported partial responses in three patients: one hepatocellular carcinoma, two cutaneous melanoma. Study-wide results and limits: The study did not work out the antigen specificity of the expanded peripheral T cells. Among T cells, CD8+ cells averaged more expanded clones than CD4+ cells.

Some clones are missing from TCRdb's copy, which holds only in-frame ones; the method was immunoSEQ multiplex PCR. There are about 62,000 clones in the sample; more than 65% occur only once, and roughly 5% lies in the top ten. This sequence joins TRBV19 and TRBJ2-2; TRBD2 might be the D (6 bases). Sequenced here: CD4+ or CD8+ T cells sorted from blood, sampled in a trial of the OX40 agonist ivuxolimab. The clonotype was recovered from an adult with an advanced solid tumor such as melanoma, head and neck, liver or kidney cancer. CDR3 nucleotides: TGTGCCAGTAGGATGAATTGGGACTCTCGAGGGGAGCTGTTTTTT. Translating gives CASRMNWDSRGELFF.